These 18 T cell receptor beta chains were sequenced from one sample in a study of blood T cell repertoires in COVID-19. Profiling relied on immunoSEQ multiplex PCR, and the TCRdb table lists in-frame clones only, not all of them. The sample contains 40,000 to 50,000 clones, about 90% of which appear only once. Sequenced input: peripheral blood. Receptor source: a man aged 65-85 years with active COVID-19.

The J gene is TRBJ2-6, the V gene TRBV24-1; unclear D gene. V lost 2 bases, J lost 1 base, and 8 bases lay in between. The germline V gene encodes CDR1 KGHDR and CDR2 SFDVKD. The CDR3 extends over 16 amino acids. The CDR3 loop is CATSDSDTSGANVLTF. CDR3 coding DNA: TGTGCCACCAGTGATTCAGACACGTCTGGGGCCAACGTCCTGACTTTC.

The chain recombines TRBV4-3 with TRBJ1-2; 9 nucleotides match TRBD1. V shed 4 bases and J 7 bases; nucleotides not matched to a gene: 4. CDR3 length: 13 amino acids. From germline, CDR1 is LGHNA and CDR2 YSLEER. The CDR3 DNA reads as TGCGCCAGCAGCCTTAACAGGGGGCTTGGCTACACCTTC. This codes for CASSLNRGLGYTF.

This chain connects TRBV2 to TRBJ1-2; a weak D match, TRBD1 (5 bases). The germline CDR1 and CDR2 sequences are SNHLY and FYNNEI. This CDR3 has 11 amino acids. V lost 5 bases, J lost 8 bases, and 9 bases lay in between. This chain's CDR3 is CASSSREGYTF. The CDR3 DNA reads as TGTGCCAGCAGTAGCAGGGAAGGCTACACCTTC.

This chain links TRBV6-2 or TRBV6-3 with TRBJ1-2; tentatively, D is TRBD1 (6 bases). CDR1 MNHEY and CDR2 SVGEGT come from the germline V gene. The CDR3 extends over 14 amino acids. Trimming shortened V by 0 bases and J by 3 bases, and 8 bases separated the two germline ends. DNA for the CDR3: TGTGCCAGCAGTTACTCCAGGGGAGACTATGGCTACACCTTC. The encoded protein is CASSYSRGDYGYTF.

This rearrangement joins TRBV15 to TRBJ2-1; D possibly corresponds to TRBD2 (7 bases). V lost 5 bases and J 8 bases, leaving 25 bases between the germline ends. Germline-derived CDR1 and CDR2 are LNHNV and YYDKDF (reference sequence). The CDR3 is made up of 17 amino acids. CDR3 nucleotides: TGTGCCACCAGCTCTCCCTTTAAGGGGGGGGGTTACGATGAGCAGTTCTTC. Protein sequence: CATSSPFKGGGYDEQFF.

The chain has TRBV6-5 and TRBJ2-3, with D perhaps TRBD2 (6 bases). The V gene lost 5 bases and the J gene lost 7 bases, with 19 bases spanning the gap. CDR3 size: 15 residues. Germline lookup yields CDR1 MNHEY and CDR2 SVGAGI. CDR3 nucleotide sequence: TGTGCCAGCAGTCCGGGAGAAGGAATTTGGTATACGCAGTATTTT. Its protein product is CASSPGEGIWYTQYF.

The rearrangement joins TRBV24-1 to TRBJ2-7; unclear D gene. Per the germline V gene, CDR1 is KGHDR and CDR2 is SFDVKD. V was cut by 4 bases and J by 3 bases, with 12 bases left in between. The CDR3 runs to 14 residues. CDR3 coding DNA: TGTGCCACCAGTGAGGGCGCAGTGGGCTACGAGCAGTACTTC. Protein product: CATSEGAVGYEQYF.

This sequence joins TRBV25-1 and TRBJ1-2; 8 positions match TRBD1. CDR1 is MGHDK, CDR2 SYGVNS, per germline. J was trimmed by 5 bases and V by 1 base; bases with no gene match: 3. CDR3 length: 14 residues. In DNA, the CDR3 is TGTGCCAGCAGTGAATCAGGGGGCGGTTATGGCTACACCTTC. Its translation is CASSESGGGYGYTF.

The rearrangement joins TRBV3-1 (or the pseudogene TRBV3-2) to TRBJ1-2, with 9 bases that match TRBD1. The CDR3 is 15 amino acids. Germline V gene lookup returns CDR1 LGHDT and CDR2 YNNKEL (reference sequence). The J segment lost 8 bases and the V segment lost 2 bases, leaving 9 bases of the junction unmatched. The CDR3 sequence: CASSQRDRGERGYTF. CDR3 sequence (DNA): TGTGCCAGCAGCCAAAGAGACAGGGGGGAGAGGGGCTACACCTTC.

The rearrangement uses TRBV3-1 (or the pseudogene TRBV3-2) and TRBJ1-2; no clear D gene. CDR1 and CDR2 (germline): LGHDT, YNNKEL (reference sequence). The V end was cut by 6 bases, the J end by 2 bases, with 13 bases between. There are 14 residues in the CDR3. CDR3: CASRSESVNYGYTF. In DNA, the CDR3 is TGTGCCAGCAGGTCAGAGAGCGTGAACTATGGCTACACCTTC.

The chain carries TRBV9 and TRBJ2-3; TRBD2 agrees at 12 bases. Germline V gene sequence: CDR1 SGDLS, CDR2 YYNGEE. J was trimmed by 5 bases and V by 4 bases; bases with no gene match: 8. There are 16 residues in the CDR3. CDR3 sequence (DNA): TGTGCCAGCAGCCGACTAGCGGGGGATCCCGGAGATACGCAGTATTTT. It translates to CASSRLAGDPGDTQYF.

The J gene is TRBJ1-2, the V gene TRBV5-5; 7 bases are a match to TRBD1. The CDR3 is 15 amino acids. The V gene's germline CDR1 is SGHKS and CDR2 YYEKEE (reference sequence). With 0 bases clipped from V and 4 bases from J, the junction kept 6 bases outside the gene matches. The CDR3 region has the DNA TGTGCCAGCAGCTTGGCGGGGACAGACTCCTATGGCTACACCTTC. The encoded protein is CASSLAGTDSYGYTF.

The V call is TRBV30, the J call TRBJ1-2, with D unresolved. Trimming took 0 bases from V and 6 from J, leaving 14 bases between them. CDR1 is GTSNPN, CDR2 SVGIG, per germline (reference sequence). The CDR3 covers 14 residues. The CDR3, as DNA: TGTGCCTGGAGTGTTTATTTGTCGGGGAATGGCTACACCTTC. Its translation: CAWSVYLSGNGYTF. Full variable domain (remainder filled in from reference TRBV30 and TRBJ1-2): SQTIHQWPATLVQPVGSPLSLECTVEGTSNPNLYWYRQAAGRGLQLLFYSVGIGQISSEVPQNLSASRPQDRQFILSSKKLLLSDSGFYLCAWSVYLSGNGYTFGSGTRLTVV.

The chain has TRBV13 and TRBJ2-3, with a weak D call TRBD2 (6 bases). In germline, CDR1 is PRHDT, CDR2 FYEKMQ (reference sequence). The CDR3 contains 16 residues. V dropped 2 bases and J dropped 5 bases, with 17 bases sitting between them. The CDR3 loop is CASSLRSSGRGDTQYF. Written as DNA, the CDR3 is TGTGCCAGCAGCTTACGATCCAGCGGGCGGGGAGATACGCAGTATTTT. Full variable domain (outside the CDR3, taken from reference TRBV13 and TRBJ2-3): AAGVIQSPRHLIKEKRETATLKCYPIPRHDTVYWYQQGPGQDPQFLISFYEKMQSDKGSIPDRFSAQQFSDYHSELNMSSLELGDSALYFCASSLRSSGRGDTQYFGPGTRLTVL.

This rearrangement joins TRBV18 to TRBJ1-2; 8 bases line up with TRBD1. Germline V gives CDR1 KGHSH, CDR2 LQKENI. CDR3 size: 15 residues. The ends lost 3 bases at V and 4 bases at J; junction bases unmatched: 7. The CDR3 protein is CASSPGGQGIYGYTF. The CDR3 DNA reads TGTGCCAGCTCACCGGGTGGACAGGGTATCTATGGCTACACCTTC. The complete variable domain, with remaining parts taken from reference TRBV18 and TRBJ1-2, reads NAGVMQNPRHLVRRRGQEARLRCSPMKGHSHVYWYRQLPEEGLKFMVYLQKENIIDESGMPKERFSAEFPKEGPSILRIQQVVRGDSAAYFCASSPGGQGIYGYTFGSGTRLTVV.

J is TRBJ2-7 and V is TRBV25-1, with 10 bases identical to TRBD1. Germline V gene sequence: CDR1 MGHDK, CDR2 SYGVNS. V lost 10 bases to trimming and J lost 4 bases; unmatched junction nucleotides: 13. This CDR3 region has 15 residues. The CDR3 nucleotides are TGTGCCACCTTGACTCGGACAGGGGGTTCTTACGAGCAGTACTTC. Its translation: CATLTRTGGSYEQYF.

This rearrangement joins TRBV5-4 to TRBJ2-7; weak D call: TRBD2 (6 bases). The V gene's germline CDR1 is SGHNT and CDR2 YYREEE (reference sequence). This CDR3 has 12 residues. V lost 2 bases and J lost 4, with 7 bases in between. As DNA, the CDR3 is TGTGCCAGCAGCTTTGGAGGGTACGAGCAGTACTTC. The encoded protein is CASSFGGYEQYF.

The rearrangement joins TRBV5-4 to TRBJ2-7, with a possible D match to TRBD1 (5 bases). Germline CDR1 reads SGHNT; CDR2 reads YYREEE (reference sequence). The CDR3 consists of 13 residues. Trimming stripped 5 bases from V and 1 base from J, with 10 bases between. The CDR3 region is CASRVAGSYEQYF. CDR3 in DNA: TGTGCCAGCAGGGTGGCAGGGTCCTACGAGCAGTACTTC.